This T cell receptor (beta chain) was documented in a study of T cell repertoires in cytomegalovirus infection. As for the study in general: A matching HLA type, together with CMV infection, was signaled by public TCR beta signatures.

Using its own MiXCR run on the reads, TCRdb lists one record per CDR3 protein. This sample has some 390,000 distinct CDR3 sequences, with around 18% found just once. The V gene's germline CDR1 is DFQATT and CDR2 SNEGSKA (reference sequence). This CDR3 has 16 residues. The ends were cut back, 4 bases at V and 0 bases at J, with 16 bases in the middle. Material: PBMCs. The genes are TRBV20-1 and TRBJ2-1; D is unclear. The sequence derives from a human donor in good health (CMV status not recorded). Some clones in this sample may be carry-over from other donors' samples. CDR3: CSAKTLAASSYNEQFF. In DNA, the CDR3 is TGCAGTGCTAAAACCCTGGCGGCCAGCTCCTACAATGAGCAGTTCTTC.